This T cell receptor (beta chain) was identified during a study of identical twins. Study-wide results and caveats: Fewer insertions marked abundant cord blood beta clonotypes; young adult naive trended weakly, memory not at all.

The sample holds many counts of this clonotype. What it binds is unknown. This CDR3 is 14 amino acids long. From the 5' RACE reads, TCRdb called clonotypes with MiXCR, one entry per CDR3 protein. This table holds around 290,000 distinct CDR3 sequences, roughly 9.7% found once. The same sample was also used in a study of yellow fever vaccine responses in identical twins.

This sequence joins TRBV21-1 and TRBJ2-7; the table's D call, TRBD1, has no DNA check behind it. TRBV21-1 counts as a pseudogene. The sample consisted of CD8+ T cells sorted from blood. This TCR was sampled from a woman between 18 and 30 years old in good health. The DNA of the CDR3 is TGTGCCAGGAGTCCCTATCGGGGACAGTACGAGCAGTACTTC. Translating gives CARSPYRGQYEQYF.